Listed below are T cell receptor beta chains from one sample, sequenced in a study of read filtering for tumor transcriptome and immune sequencing. TCRdb reprocessed the reads via MiXCR and lists one record per CDR3 protein. The profile covers 20,000 to 25,000 distinct CDR3 sequences, with around 20% appearing a single time and 15% to 20% taken by the ten largest. Sequenced sample: a population of CD138-negative cells sorted from bone marrow. The receptors here all came from a donor at least 40 years old with multiple myeloma. Each CDR3 is given without its conserved first and last residue.

>TRBJ2-1|TRBV6-5
ASRPSGGGGDNEQF
>TRBJ2-1|TRBV7-6
ASSFPLAGGWPKGNEQF
>TRBJ2-1|TRBV2
ASSEVAGGHNEQF
>TRBJ2-3|TRBV10-3
AISEEHILAGVTDTQY
>TRBJ2-2|TRBV13
ASILSGRANTGELF
>TRBJ2-1|TRBV29-1
SVGTGGIYNEQF
>TRBJ1-1|TRBV6-5
ASSSQGDWNTEAF
>TRBJ1-2|TRBV7-2
ASSSYRGSNYGYT
>TRBJ1-6|TRBV20-1
SAGVSSYNSPLH
>TRBJ2-5|TRBV7-9
ASSPSRNTPKRETQY
>TRBJ2-7|TRBV5-1
ASSEGPSYEQY
>TRBJ1-1|TRBV28
ASDSTRPTEAF
>TRBJ1-2|TRBV12-3/TRBV12-4
ASREQGGYGGYT
>TRBJ2-7|TRBV6-1
ASRGTTRYPPTYEQY
>TRBJ2-1|TRBV12-3/TRBV12-4
ASNKRDSYNEQF
>TRBJ2-1|TRBV5-1
ASSSGGSGNEQF
>TRBJ2-1|TRBV3-1
ASSHGSAGIDGQF
>TRBJ2-3|TRBV5-1
ASRYGDTDTQY
>TRBJ2-3|TRBV7-2
ASSDGSPDTQY
>TRBJ2-2|TRBV6-5
ASSSNGLGEELF
>TRBJ2-1|TRBV2
VSSLPGQGTDAQF